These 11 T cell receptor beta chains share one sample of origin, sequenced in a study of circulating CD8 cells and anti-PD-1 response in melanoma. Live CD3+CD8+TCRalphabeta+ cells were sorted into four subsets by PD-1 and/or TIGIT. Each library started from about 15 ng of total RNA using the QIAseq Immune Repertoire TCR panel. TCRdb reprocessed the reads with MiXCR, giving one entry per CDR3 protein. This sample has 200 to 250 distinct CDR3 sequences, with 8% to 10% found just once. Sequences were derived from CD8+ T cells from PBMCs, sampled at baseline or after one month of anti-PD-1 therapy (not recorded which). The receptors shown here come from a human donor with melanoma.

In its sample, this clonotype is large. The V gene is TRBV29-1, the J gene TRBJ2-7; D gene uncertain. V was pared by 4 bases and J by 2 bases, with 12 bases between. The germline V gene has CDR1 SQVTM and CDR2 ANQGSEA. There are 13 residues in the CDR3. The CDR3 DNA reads TGCAGCGTTGTTCGGGCAAGTACCTACGAGCAGTACTTC. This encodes CSVVRASTYEQYF.

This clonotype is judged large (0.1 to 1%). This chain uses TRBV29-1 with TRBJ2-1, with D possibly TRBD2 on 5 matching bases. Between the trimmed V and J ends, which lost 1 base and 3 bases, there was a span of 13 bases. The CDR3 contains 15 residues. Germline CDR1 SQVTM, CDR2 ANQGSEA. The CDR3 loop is CSVEGDSDIYNEQFF. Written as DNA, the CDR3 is TGCAGCGTTGAAGGTGATAGCGACATCTACAATGAGCAGTTCTTC.

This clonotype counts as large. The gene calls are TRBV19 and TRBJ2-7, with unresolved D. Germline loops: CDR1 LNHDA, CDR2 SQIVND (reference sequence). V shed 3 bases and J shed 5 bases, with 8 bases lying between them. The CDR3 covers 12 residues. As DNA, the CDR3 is TGTGCCAGTAGTATCGGGTGGGACGAGCAGTACTTC. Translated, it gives CASSIGWDEQYF.

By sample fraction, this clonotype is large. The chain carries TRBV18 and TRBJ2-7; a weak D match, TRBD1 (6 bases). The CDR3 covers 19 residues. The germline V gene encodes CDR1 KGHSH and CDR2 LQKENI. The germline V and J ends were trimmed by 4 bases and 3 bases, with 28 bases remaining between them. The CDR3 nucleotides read TGTGCCAGCTCACTCGACAGGAAAAGGGGTACGTTCTTGAACTACGAGCAGTACTTC. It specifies CASSLDRKRGTFLNYEQYF. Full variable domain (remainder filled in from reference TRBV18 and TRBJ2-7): NAGVMQNPRHLVRRRGQEARLRCSPMKGHSHVYWYRQLPEEGLKFMVYLQKENIIDESGMPKERFSAEFPKEGPSILRIQQVVRGDSAAYFCASSLDRKRGTFLNYEQYFGPGTRLTVT.

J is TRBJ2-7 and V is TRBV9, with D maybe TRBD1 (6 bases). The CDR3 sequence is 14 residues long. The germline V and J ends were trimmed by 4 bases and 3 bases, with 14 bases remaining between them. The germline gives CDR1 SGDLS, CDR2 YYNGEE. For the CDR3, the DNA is TGTGCCAGCAGCATAGAGGGACATCTCTACGAGCAGTACTTC. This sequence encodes CASSIEGHLYEQYF.

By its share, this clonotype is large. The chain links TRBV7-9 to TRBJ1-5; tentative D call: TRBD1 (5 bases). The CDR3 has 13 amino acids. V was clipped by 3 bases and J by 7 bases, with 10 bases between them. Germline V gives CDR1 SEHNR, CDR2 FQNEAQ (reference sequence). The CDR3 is CASSFSGDQPQHF. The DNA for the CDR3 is TGTGCCAGCAGCTTCTCGGGGGACCAGCCCCAGCATTTT.

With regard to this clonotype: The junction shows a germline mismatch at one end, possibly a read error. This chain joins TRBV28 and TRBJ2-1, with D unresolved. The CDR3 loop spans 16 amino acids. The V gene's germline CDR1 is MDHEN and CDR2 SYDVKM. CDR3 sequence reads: CASTPSVGLNGNDQFF. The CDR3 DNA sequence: TGTGCCAGCACCCCCTCGGTCGGCCTTAACGGTAATGATCAGTTCTTC.

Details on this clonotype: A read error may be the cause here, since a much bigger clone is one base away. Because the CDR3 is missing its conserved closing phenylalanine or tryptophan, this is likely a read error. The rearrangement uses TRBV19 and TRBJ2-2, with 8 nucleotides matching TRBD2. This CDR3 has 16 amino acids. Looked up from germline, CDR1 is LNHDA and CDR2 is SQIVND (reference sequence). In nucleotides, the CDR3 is TGTGCCGGTAGTATAGCCAGCGGGAGTCGGACCGGGGAGCTGTTTATT. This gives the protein CAGSIASGSRTGELFI.

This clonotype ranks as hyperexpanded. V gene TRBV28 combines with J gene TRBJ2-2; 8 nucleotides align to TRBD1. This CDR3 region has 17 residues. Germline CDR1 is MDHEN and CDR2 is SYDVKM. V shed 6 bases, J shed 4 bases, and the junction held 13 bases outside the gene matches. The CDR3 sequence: CASSGWADRVTTGELFF. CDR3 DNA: TGTGCCAGCAGCGGTTGGGCGGACAGGGTGACCACCGGGGAGCTGTTTTTT.

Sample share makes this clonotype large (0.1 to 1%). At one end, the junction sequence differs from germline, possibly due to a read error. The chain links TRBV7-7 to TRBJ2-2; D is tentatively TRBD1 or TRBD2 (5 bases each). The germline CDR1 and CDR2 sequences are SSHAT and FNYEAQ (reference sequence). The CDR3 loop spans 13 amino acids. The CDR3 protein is CASSVEGTGELFF. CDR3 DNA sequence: TGTGCTAGCAGCGTAGAGGGGACCGGGGAGCTGTTTTTT.

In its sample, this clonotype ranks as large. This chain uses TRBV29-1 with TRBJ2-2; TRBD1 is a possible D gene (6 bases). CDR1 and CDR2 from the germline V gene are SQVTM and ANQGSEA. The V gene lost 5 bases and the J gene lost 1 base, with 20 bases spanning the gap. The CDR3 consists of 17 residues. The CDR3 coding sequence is TGCAGCGTTTCCGGGACAAAACTTACCTTGAACACCGGGGAGCTGTTTTTT. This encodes CSVSGTKLTLNTGELFF.